A selection of T cell receptor beta chains follows, all from one sample in a study of blood T cell repertoires in COVID-19. This table comes from immunoSEQ multiplex PCR, and its TCRdb copy is limited to in-frame clones, with some not included. Altogether tens of thousands of clones are present, 80% to 90% being singletons, with the ten largest covering about 16%. The sequencing sample was made of peripheral blood. The source of these receptors is a man of 80 years or more with acute or convalescent COVID-19. CDR3s leave out the opening cysteine and the closing phenylalanine or tryptophan. The order of the fields is V gene, CDR3 protein.

V gene: TRBV6-5
CDR3 protein: ASSRQGLGYEQY

V gene: TRBV27
CDR3 protein: ASSFWDRVGELF

V gene: TRBV15
CDR3 protein: ATGMSGGKNQPQH

V gene: TRBV5-6
CDR3 protein: ASSFEGAYEQY

V gene: TRBV10-3
CDR3 protein: AINFDRANYGYT

V gene: TRBV3-1/TRBV3-2
CDR3 protein: ASSPTSGGETQY

V gene: TRBV6-5
CDR3 protein: ASSSLGETQY

V gene: TRBV6-2/TRBV6-3
CDR3 protein: ASSYASEAHEQF

V gene: TRBV5-1
CDR3 protein: ASSGGTSYEQY

V gene: TRBV5-1
CDR3 protein: ASSVAGGPYEQF